The clone carrying this T cell receptor (beta chain) was detected only a few times. The germline CDR1 and CDR2 sequences are SGHTS and YDEGEE. Trimming shortened V by 0 bases and J by 5 bases, and 11 bases separated the two germline ends. The CDR3 is 15 amino acids. Using immunoSEQ multiplex PCR, the repertoire was profiled, and TCRdb retains in-frame clones only, with some absent. The sample contains more than 20,000 clones, 86% of which appear only once. This sample stems from a study of blood T cell repertoires in COVID-19. For the study at large: Samples came from the United States, Italy and Spain, spanning acute and convalescent COVID-19. In each case, the material was cDNA or gDNA derived from T cells, B-cell-depleted T cells, or PBMCs.

Source material: peripheral blood. The TCR originated in a human donor with active COVID-19. The donor label of this sample is uncertain. V gene TRBV5-8 combines with J gene TRBJ2-2, with D possibly being TRBD1 (6 bases). In DNA, the CDR3 is TGTGCCAGCAGCTTGGGCCAGGGGTTTACCGGGGAGCTGTTTTTT. It yields the protein CASSLGQGFTGELFF.